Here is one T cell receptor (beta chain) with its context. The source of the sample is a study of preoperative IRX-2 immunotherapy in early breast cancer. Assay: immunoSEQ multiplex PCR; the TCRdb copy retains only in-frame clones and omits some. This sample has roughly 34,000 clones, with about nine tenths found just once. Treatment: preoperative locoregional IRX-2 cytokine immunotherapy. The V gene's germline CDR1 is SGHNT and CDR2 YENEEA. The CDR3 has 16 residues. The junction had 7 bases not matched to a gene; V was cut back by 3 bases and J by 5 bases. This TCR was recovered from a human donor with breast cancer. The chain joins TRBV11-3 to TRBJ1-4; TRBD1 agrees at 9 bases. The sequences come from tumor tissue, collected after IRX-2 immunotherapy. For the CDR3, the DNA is TGTGCCAGCAGCTTCACTACCGGGACAGGGAATGAAAAACTGTTTTTT. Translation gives CASSFTTGTGNEKLFF.